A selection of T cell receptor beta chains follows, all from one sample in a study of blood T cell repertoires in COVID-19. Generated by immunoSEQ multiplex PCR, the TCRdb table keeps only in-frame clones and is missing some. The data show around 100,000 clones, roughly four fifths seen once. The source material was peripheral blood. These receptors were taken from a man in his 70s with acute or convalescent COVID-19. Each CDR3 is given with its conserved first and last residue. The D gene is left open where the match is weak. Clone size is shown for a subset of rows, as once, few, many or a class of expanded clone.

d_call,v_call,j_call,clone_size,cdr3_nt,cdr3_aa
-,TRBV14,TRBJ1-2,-,TGTGCCAGCAGCCCTCGACAGGCTGATGGCTACACCTTC,CASSPRQADGYTF
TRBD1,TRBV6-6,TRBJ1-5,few,TGTGCCAGCAAGCGACAGGGGGGGGATCAGCCCCAGCATTTT,CASKRQGGDQPQHF
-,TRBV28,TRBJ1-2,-,TGTGCCAGCAGTTTAATGGGGGTCAGGGGCTATGGCTACACCTTC,CASSLMGVRGYGYTF
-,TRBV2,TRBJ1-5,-,TGTGCCAGCAGTTCAGGAACCAGCAATCAGCCCCAGCATTTT,CASSSGTSNQPQHF
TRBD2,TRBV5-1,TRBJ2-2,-,TGCGCCAGCAGCTTGGCCATCTCCCTAGCGGGAGGGGAGCTGTTTTTT,CASSLAISLAGGELFF
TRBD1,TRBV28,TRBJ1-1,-,TGTGCCAGCAGATGGGAGTACAGGGGAACTGAAGCTTTCTTT,CASRWEYRGTEAFF
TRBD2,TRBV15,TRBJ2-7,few,TGTGCCACCAGCAGAGTCGGTAGCGGGGGCCGCGGGTACGAGCAGTACTTC,CATSRVGSGGRGYEQYF
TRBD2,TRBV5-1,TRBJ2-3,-,TGCGCCAGCAGCTTCCTAGCGGGGGCTTCGAGAAAAGATACGCAGTATTTT,CASSFLAGASRKDTQYF
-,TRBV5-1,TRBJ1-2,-,TGCGCCAGCAGCTTGGGGAGTTACTATGGCTACACCTTC,CASSLGSYYGYTF
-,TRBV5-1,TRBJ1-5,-,TGCGCCAGCAGCTTGTCGGGTTCCTTGGAGCCCCAGCATTTT,CASSLSGSLEPQHF
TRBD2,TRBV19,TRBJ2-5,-,TGTGCCAGTAAGCGGGAGACAGTAGGGGAAGAGACCCAGTACTTC,CASKRETVGEETQYF
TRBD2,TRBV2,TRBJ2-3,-,TGTGCCAGCAGTGATGGTCTAGCGGGGGGACTGGCGCAGTATTTT,CASSDGLAGGLAQYF
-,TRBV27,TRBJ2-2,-,TGTGCCAGCAGTTCTAAGGGGGTGGGCACCGGGGAGCTGTTTTTT,CASSSKGVGTGELFF